This T cell receptor (beta chain) was profiled in a study of blood T cell repertoires in COVID-19. TCRdb's copy holds only in-frame clones and misses some; the assay was immunoSEQ multiplex PCR. The sample includes a few hundred thousand clones, approximately 82% of them seen just once. The CDR3 spans 15 residues. V lost 0 bases, J lost 6 bases, and 9 bases lay in between. CDR1 and CDR2 from the germline V gene are MNHEY and SVGAGI. The chain links TRBV6-5 to TRBJ1-6; TRBD1 is a possible D gene (5 bases). The source material was peripheral blood. The clonotype comes from a man between 60 and 75 years old who had recovered from COVID-19. In DNA, the CDR3 is TGTGCCAGCAGTTACTCCTGGCAGGGTAATTCACCCCTCCACTTT. The encoded protein is CASSYSWQGNSPLHF.